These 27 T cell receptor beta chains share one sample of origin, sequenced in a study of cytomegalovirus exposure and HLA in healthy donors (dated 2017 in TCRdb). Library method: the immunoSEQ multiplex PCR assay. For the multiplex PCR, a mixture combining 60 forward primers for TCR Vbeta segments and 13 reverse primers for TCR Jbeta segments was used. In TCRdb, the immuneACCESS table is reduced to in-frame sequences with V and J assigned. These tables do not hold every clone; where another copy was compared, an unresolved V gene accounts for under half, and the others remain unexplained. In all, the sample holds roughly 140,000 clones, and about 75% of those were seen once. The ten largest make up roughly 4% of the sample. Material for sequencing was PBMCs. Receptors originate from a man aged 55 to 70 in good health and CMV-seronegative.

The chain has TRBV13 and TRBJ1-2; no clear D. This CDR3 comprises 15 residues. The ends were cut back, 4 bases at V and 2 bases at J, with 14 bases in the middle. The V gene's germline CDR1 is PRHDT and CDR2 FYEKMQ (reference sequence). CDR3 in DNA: TGTGCCAGCAGCTCCCCTCGGCTAGAGAACTATGGCTACACCTTC. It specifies CASSSPRLENYGYTF. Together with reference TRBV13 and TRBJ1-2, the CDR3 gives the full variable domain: AAGVIQSPRHLIKEKRETATLKCYPIPRHDTVYWYQQGPGQDPQFLISFYEKMQSDKGSIPDRFSAQQFSDYHSELNMSSLELGDSALYFCASSSPRLENYGYTFGSGTRLTVV.

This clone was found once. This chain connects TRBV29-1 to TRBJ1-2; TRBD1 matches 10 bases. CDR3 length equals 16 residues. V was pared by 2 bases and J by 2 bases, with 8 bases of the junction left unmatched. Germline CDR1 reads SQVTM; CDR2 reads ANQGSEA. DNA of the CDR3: TGCAGCGTTGAATCCCGGGACAGGGGAAGAAACTATGGCTACACCTTC. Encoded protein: CSVESRDRGRNYGYTF.

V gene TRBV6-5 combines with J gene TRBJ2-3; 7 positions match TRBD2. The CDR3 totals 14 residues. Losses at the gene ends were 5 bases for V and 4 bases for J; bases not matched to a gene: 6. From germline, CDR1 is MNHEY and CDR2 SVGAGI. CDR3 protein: CASSEGEGSDTQYF. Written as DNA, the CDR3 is TGTGCCAGCAGTGAAGGGGAGGGTTCAGATACGCAGTATTTT.

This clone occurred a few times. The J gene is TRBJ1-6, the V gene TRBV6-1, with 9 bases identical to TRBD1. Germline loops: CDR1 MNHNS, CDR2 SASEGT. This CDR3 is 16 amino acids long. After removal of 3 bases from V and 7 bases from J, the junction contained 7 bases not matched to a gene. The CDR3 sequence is CASSDGTGIMNSPLHF. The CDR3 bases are TGTGCCAGCAGTGACGGGACAGGGATCATGAATTCACCCCTCCACTTT.

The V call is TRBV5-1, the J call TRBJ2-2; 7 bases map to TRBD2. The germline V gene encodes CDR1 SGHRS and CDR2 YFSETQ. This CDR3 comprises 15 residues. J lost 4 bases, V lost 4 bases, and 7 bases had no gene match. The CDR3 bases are TGCGCCAGCAGCCTATCCGGGACTACCACCGGGGAGCTGTTTTTT. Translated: CASSLSGTTTGELFF.

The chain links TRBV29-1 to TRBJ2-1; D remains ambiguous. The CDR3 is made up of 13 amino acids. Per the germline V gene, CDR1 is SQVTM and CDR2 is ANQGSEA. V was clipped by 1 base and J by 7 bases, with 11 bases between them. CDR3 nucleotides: TGCAGCGTTGAAGTTCCCCAGTCGAATGAGCAGTTCTTC. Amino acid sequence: CSVEVPQSNEQFF.

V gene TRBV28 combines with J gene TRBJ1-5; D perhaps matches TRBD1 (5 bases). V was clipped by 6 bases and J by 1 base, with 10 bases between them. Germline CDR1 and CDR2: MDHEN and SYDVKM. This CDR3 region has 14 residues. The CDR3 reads CASSPGGSNQPQHF. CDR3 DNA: TGTGCCAGCAGCCCGGGGGGGAGCAATCAGCCCCAGCATTTT.

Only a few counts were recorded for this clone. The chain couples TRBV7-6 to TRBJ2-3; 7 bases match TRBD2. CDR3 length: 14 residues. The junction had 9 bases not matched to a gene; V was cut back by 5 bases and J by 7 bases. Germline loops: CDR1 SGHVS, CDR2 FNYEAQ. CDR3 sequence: CASSKVAGANTQYF. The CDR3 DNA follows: TGTGCCAGCAGCAAAGTGGCGGGAGCGAATACGCAGTATTTT.

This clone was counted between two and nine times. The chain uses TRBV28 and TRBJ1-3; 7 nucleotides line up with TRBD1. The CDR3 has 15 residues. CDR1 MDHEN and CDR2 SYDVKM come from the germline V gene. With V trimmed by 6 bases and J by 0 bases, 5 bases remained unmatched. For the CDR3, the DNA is TGTGCCAGCAGGCGGGACAGATTCTCTGGAAACACCATATATTTT. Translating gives CASRRDRFSGNTIYF.

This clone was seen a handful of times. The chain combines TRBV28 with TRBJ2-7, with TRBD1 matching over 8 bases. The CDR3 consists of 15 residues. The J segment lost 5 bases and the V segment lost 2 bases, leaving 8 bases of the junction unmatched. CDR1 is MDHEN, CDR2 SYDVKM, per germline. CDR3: CASSLGGRGRDEQYF. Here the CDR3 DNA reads TGTGCCAGCAGTTTAGGTGGCAGGGGGCGCGACGAGCAGTACTTC.

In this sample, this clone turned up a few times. CDR3: CASSPIQPTGELFF. The DNA for the CDR3 is TGTGCCAGCTCACCAATACAACCTACCGGGGAGCTGTTTTTT. V usage is TRBV18 and J usage is TRBJ2-2; D is unresolved. The germline V gene encodes CDR1 KGHSH and CDR2 LQKENI. V gave up 2 bases and J gave up 5 bases, with 9 bases separating them. This CDR3 has 14 residues.

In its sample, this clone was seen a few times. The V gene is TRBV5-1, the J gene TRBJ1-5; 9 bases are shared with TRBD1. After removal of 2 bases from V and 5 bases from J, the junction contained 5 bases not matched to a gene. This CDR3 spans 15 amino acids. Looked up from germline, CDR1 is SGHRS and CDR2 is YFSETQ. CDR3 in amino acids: CASSLTGGYDQPQHF. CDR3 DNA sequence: TGCGCCAGCAGCTTAACAGGGGGCTATGATCAGCCCCAGCATTTT.

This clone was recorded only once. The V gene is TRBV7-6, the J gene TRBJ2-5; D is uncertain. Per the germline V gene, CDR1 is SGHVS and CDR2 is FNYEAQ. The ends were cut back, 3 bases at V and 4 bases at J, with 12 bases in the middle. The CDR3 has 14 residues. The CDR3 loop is CASSFMAGRETQYF. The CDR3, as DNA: TGTGCCAGCAGCTTCATGGCAGGCCGAGAGACCCAGTACTTC.

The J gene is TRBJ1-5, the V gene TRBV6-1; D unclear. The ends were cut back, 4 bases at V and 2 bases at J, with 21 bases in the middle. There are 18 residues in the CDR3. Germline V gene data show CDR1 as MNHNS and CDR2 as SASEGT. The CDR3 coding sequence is TGTGCCAGCAGTGGGGAACGGGGTGACGGACCTGGCAATCAGCCCCAGCATTTT. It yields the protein CASSGERGDGPGNQPQHF.

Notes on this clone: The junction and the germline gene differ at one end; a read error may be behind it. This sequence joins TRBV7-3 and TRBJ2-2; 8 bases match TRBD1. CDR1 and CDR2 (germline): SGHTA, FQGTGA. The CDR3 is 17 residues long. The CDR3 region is CASSITLGTGNTGELFF. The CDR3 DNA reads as TGTGCCAGCAGCATAACTTTAGGGACAGGGAACACCGGGGAGCTGTTTTTT.

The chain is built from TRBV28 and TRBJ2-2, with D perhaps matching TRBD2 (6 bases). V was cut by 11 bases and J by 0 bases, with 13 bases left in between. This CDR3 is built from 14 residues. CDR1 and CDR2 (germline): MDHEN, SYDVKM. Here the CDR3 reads CAAGRDANTGELFF. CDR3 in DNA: TGTGCCGCTGGGCGGGACGCGAACACCGGGGAGCTGTTTTTT.

CDR3 amino acids: CASQNRGINYGYTF. The DNA for the CDR3 is TGTGCCAGCCAAAACAGGGGGATAAACTATGGCTACACCTTC. V usage is TRBV6-1 and J usage is TRBJ1-2; TRBD1 matches at 8 bases. The CDR3 has 14 residues. Germline CDR1 reads MNHNS; CDR2 reads SASEGT. Germline trimming cut 8 bases from V and 2 bases from J; bases unmatched to any gene: 7.

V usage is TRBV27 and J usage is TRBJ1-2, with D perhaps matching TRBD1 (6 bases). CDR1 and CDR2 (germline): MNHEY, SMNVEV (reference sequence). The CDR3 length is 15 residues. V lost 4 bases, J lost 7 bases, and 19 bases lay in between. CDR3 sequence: CASSSPLTGTFGYTF. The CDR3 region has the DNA TGTGCCAGCAGTTCACCCCTGACAGGAACTTTTGGCTACACCTTC.

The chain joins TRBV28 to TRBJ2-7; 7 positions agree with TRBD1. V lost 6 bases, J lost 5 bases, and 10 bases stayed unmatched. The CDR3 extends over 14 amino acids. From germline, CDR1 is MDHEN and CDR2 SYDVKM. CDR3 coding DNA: TGTGCCAGCAGGCAAAGGGGGCTCGTGGACGAGCAGTACTTC. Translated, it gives CASRQRGLVDEQYF.

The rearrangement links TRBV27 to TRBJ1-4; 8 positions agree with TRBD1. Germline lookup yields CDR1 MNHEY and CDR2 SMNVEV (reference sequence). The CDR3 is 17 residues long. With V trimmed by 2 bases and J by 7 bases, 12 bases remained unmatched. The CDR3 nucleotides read TGTGCCAGCAGTTTAGGGGCAGGGGGCATATCTAGTGAAAAACTGTTTTTT. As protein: CASSLGAGGISSEKLFF.

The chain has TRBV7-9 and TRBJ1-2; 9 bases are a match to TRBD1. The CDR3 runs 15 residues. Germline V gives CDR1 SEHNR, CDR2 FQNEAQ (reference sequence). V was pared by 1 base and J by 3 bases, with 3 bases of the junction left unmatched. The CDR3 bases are TGTGCCAGCAGCTTAGGGGGGACAGGGCACTATGGCTACACCTTC. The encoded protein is CASSLGGTGHYGYTF.

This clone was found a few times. This CDR3 reads CASSVDSTNYGYTF. CDR3 in DNA: TGTGCCAGCAGCGTAGACAGTACTAACTATGGCTACACCTTC. The chain recombines TRBV9 with TRBJ1-2; D gene ambiguous. CDR1 and CDR2 (germline): SGDLS, YYNGEE. The V end lost 0 bases, the J end lost 0 bases, and 6 bases lay between the germline ends. The CDR3 covers 14 residues.

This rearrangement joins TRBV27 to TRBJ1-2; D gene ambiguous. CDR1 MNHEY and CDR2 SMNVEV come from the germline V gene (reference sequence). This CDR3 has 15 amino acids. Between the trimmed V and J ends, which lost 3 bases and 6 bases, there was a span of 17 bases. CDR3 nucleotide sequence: TGTGCCAGCAGTTTCCCAGCATTGTGGGCCAATGGCTACACCTTC. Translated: CASSFPALWANGYTF.

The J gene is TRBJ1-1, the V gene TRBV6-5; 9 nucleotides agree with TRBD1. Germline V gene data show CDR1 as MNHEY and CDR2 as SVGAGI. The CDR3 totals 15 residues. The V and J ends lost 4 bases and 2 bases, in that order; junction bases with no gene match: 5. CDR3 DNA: TGTGCCAGCAGTTCCCCGGGACAGGGCAACACTGAAGCTTTCTTT. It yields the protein CASSSPGQGNTEAFF.

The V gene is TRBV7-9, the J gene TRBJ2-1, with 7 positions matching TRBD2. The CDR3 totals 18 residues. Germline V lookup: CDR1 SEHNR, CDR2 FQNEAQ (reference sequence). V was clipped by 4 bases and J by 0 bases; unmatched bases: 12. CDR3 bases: TGTGCCAGCAGCTACCTCCCCCTCCTAGCGGTCTCCTACAATGAGCAGTTCTTC. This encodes CASSYLPLLAVSYNEQFF.

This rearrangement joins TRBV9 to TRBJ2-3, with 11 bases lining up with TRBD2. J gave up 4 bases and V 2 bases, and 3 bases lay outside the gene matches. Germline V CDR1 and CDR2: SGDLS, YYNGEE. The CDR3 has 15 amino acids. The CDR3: CASSVSGRVPDTQYF. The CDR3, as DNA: TGTGCCAGCAGCGTTAGCGGGAGGGTTCCAGATACGCAGTATTTT.

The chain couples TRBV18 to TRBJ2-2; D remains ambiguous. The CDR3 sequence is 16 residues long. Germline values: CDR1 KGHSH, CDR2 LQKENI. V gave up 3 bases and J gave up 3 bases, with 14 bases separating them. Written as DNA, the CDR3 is TGTGCCAGCTCACCGTTACGCGGAACGGACACCGGGGAGCTGTTTTTT. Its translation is CASSPLRGTDTGELFF.